These 20 T cell receptor beta chains were all obtained from the same sample, sequenced in a study of OX40 agonist ivuxolimab in advanced cancers. The table came from immunoSEQ multiplex PCR; TCRdb's copy has only in-frame clones and leaves some out. The table has tens of thousands of clones, approximately 86% seen once. Sequenced here: CD4+ or CD8+ T cells sorted from blood, sampled in a trial of the OX40 agonist ivuxolimab. These receptors came from an adult with an advanced solid tumor such as melanoma, head and neck, liver or kidney cancer.

V is TRBV5-6 and J is TRBJ1-1; D remains ambiguous. V lost 4 bases and J lost 0, with 10 bases in between. Germline CDR1 and CDR2: SGHDT and YYEEEE. This CDR3 region has 14 residues. The CDR3, as DNA: TGTGCCAGCAGCCTTCCGGGGATGAACACTGAAGCTTTCTTT. As protein: CASSLPGMNTEAFF.

The CDR3 here is CASSEGAGADTQYF. The CDR3 DNA reads as TGCGCCAGCAGTGAGGGGGCAGGGGCAGATACGCAGTATTTT. The chain joins TRBV10-2 to TRBJ2-3; D is possibly TRBD1 (6 bases). Trimming took 2 bases from V and 4 from J, leaving 10 bases between them. This CDR3 has 14 residues. From germline, CDR1 is WSHSY and CDR2 SAAADI.

The J gene is TRBJ1-4, the V gene TRBV5-4; D might be TRBD1 (5 bases). Germline V gives CDR1 SGHNT, CDR2 YYREEE (reference sequence). The V end lost 0 bases, the J end lost 2 bases, and 8 bases lay between the germline ends. This CDR3 is built from 15 residues. The CDR3 DNA is TGTGCCAGCAGCTTGGAGGGGAACACTAATGAAAAACTGTTTTTT. Protein product: CASSLEGNTNEKLFF.

This clone was seen once. V and J are TRBV5-3 and TRBJ1-5; 10 nucleotides line up with TRBD1. TRBV5-3 carries the ORF label, with uncertain function. The length of the CDR3 is 14 residues. The trim removed 7 bases at V and 5 bases at J, leaving 6 bases unmatched. The CDR3 region is CARVDRGLDQPQHF. The DNA of the CDR3 is TGTGCCAGAGTTGACAGGGGGCTTGATCAGCCCCAGCATTTT.

CDR3: CASSLGGALYEQYF. The CDR3 nucleotides are TGTGCCAGCAGCTTGGGGGGCGCTCTCTACGAGCAGTACTTC. This chain joins TRBV5-5 and TRBJ2-7, with a possible D match to TRBD1 (5 bases). Germline values: CDR1 SGHKS, CDR2 YYEKEE (reference sequence). CDR3 length: 14 amino acids. V lost 0 bases and J lost 3, with 10 bases in between.

This chain connects TRBV7-2 to TRBJ2-5; 10 nucleotides align to TRBD1. The CDR3 length is 13 residues. Losses at the gene ends were 8 bases for V and 4 bases for J; bases not matched to a gene: 4. The germline CDR1 and CDR2 sequences are SGHTA and FQGNSA. This CDR3 is CASGRQGAETQYF. The CDR3 DNA is TGTGCCAGCGGCCGACAGGGGGCAGAGACCCAGTACTTC.

J is TRBJ1-4 and V is TRBV7-2; tentative D call: TRBD1 (5 bases). This CDR3 spans 16 amino acids. Trimming pared 1 base from V and 2 bases from J, leaving 11 bases between. Germline V gene lookup returns CDR1 SGHTA and CDR2 FQGNSA. CDR3 amino acids: CASSLDGTATNEKLFF. CDR3 nucleotide sequence: TGTGCCAGCAGCTTAGACGGGACGGCGACTAATGAAAAACTGTTTTTT.

The chain employs TRBV15 and TRBJ1-1, with 9 bases aligning to TRBD1. Germline lookup yields CDR1 LNHNV and CDR2 YYDKDF (reference sequence). CDR3 length equals 16 residues. V lost 2 bases to trimming and J lost 1 base; unmatched junction nucleotides: 5. The DNA for the CDR3 is TGTGCCACCAGCAGACCGGGACAGGGTACGAACACTGAAGCTTTCTTT. Translating it yields CATSRPGQGTNTEAFF.

The rearrangement uses TRBV5-1 and TRBJ1-1, with 7 bases aligning to TRBD1. From germline, CDR1 is SGHRS and CDR2 YFSETQ. Losses at the gene ends were 0 bases for V and 1 base for J; bases not matched to a gene: 6. This CDR3 spans 16 amino acids. The CDR3 DNA follows: TGCGCCAGCAGCTTGGCAACAGGGGCTTCGAACACTGAAGCTTTCTTT. This encodes CASSLATGASNTEAFF.

The chain couples TRBV9 to TRBJ1-2; the D gene is possibly TRBD1 (6 bases). V was shortened by 3 bases and J by 9 bases, with 18 bases between the two germline ends. This CDR3 is 14 amino acids long. Looked up from germline, CDR1 is SGDLS and CDR2 is YYNGEE. The CDR3 sequence is CASSASDRLARYTF. Here the CDR3 DNA reads TGTGCCAGCAGCGCCTCCGACAGGCTTGCTCGCTACACCTTC.

This chain uses TRBV5-8 with TRBJ2-1; 14 bases agree with TRBD2. The CDR3 has 16 residues. V was pared by 0 bases and J by 6 bases, with 2 bases of the junction left unmatched. CDR1 and CDR2 (germline): SGHTS, YDEGEE. The CDR3 protein is CASSLEGLAGVNEQFF. CDR3 sequence (DNA): TGTGCCAGCAGCTTGGAGGGACTAGCGGGGGTCAATGAGCAGTTCTTC. The variable domain in full, completed from reference TRBV5-8 and TRBJ2-1, reads EAGVTQSPTHLIKTRGQQATLRCSPISGHTSVYWYQQALGLGLQFLLWYDEGEERNRGNFPPRFSGRQFPNYSSELNVNALELEDSALYLCASSLEGLAGVNEQFFGPGTRLTVL.

V usage is TRBV15 and J usage is TRBJ2-7, with 8 bases fitting TRBD1. The germline V gene has CDR1 LNHNV and CDR2 YYDKDF (reference sequence). CDR3 length: 15 residues. The V gene end was trimmed by 2 bases and the J gene end by 2 bases; junction bases not matched to a gene: 5. CDR3 bases: TGTGCCACCAGCAGATTAGACAGGGGTGCCTACGAGCAGTACTTC. Its translation is CATSRLDRGAYEQYF.

This chain joins TRBV19 and TRBJ2-2; D gene unclear. The CDR3 sequence is 15 residues long. CDR1 LNHDA and CDR2 SQIVND come from the germline V gene (reference sequence). Between the trimmed V and J ends, which lost 5 bases and 6 bases, there was a span of 16 bases. This CDR3 reads CASSPASRGAGELFF. CDR3 coding DNA: TGTGCCAGTAGTCCCGCGTCTAGAGGAGCCGGGGAGCTGTTTTTT.

The rearrangement links TRBV7-8 to TRBJ1-1; D uncertain. The CDR3 sequence is 20 residues long. Trimming took off 2 bases at V and 0 bases at J, with 25 bases between the two ends. Per germline, CDR1 SGHVS and CDR2 FQNEAQ. Written as DNA, the CDR3 is TGTGCCAGCAGCTTATCGTACCGGTTTGCGACGGATCTTATGAACACTGAAGCTTTCTTT. This encodes CASSLSYRFATDLMNTEAFF.

The chain joins TRBV28 to TRBJ2-5; D may be TRBD2 (6 bases). Germline V gene sequence: CDR1 MDHEN, CDR2 SYDVKM. The CDR3 covers 13 residues. Trimming cost V 8 bases and J 2 bases, with 12 bases left between them. This CDR3 reads CASRGLIQETQYF. In DNA form, the CDR3 reads TGTGCCAGCCGGGGGTTAATTCAAGAGACCCAGTACTTC.

V is TRBV4-2 and J is TRBJ1-1; D remains unclear. V was shortened by 5 bases and J by 2 bases, with 9 bases between the two germline ends. Germline values: CDR1 LGHNA, CDR2 YNFKEQ. There are 13 residues in the CDR3. DNA of the CDR3: TGTGCCAGCAGCAAACAGCACAACACTGAAGCTTTCTTT. Protein sequence: CASSKQHNTEAFF.

V and J are TRBV6-5 and TRBJ2-1; tentative D call: TRBD2 (5 bases). Looked up from germline, CDR1 is MNHEY and CDR2 is SVGAGI. V was clipped by 0 bases and J by 9 bases, with 15 bases between them. The CDR3 runs 15 residues. The CDR3 protein is CASSYSDTSFGEQFF. The CDR3 bases are TGTGCCAGCAGTTACTCGGATACTAGTTTCGGTGAGCAGTTCTTC.

The chain employs TRBV18 and TRBJ2-5; D is possibly TRBD2 (5 bases). Germline loops: CDR1 KGHSH, CDR2 LQKENI. Trimming removed 6 bases at V and 1 base at J, with 15 bases between. This CDR3 has 15 amino acids. The DNA of the CDR3 is TGTGCCAGCTCTCGGCGAGCGGATATCCAAGAGACCCAGTACTTC. Translated: CASSRRADIQETQYF.

This chain links TRBV29-1 with TRBJ2-5; D unresolved. V gave up 4 bases and J gave up 0 bases, with 15 bases separating them. The germline CDR1 and CDR2 sequences are SQVTM and ANQGSEA. This CDR3 spans 15 amino acids. CDR3 in DNA: TGCAGCGTTGGTACTGGGCCACTGTACCAAGAGACCCAGTACTTC. Translation: CSVGTGPLYQETQYF.

Written as DNA, the CDR3 is TGTGCCAGCAGCTGGGGACCGTACAATGAGCAGTTCTTC. It yields the protein CASSWGPYNEQFF. The chain links TRBV11-3 to TRBJ2-1; D is possibly TRBD1 or TRBD2 (5 bases each). The CDR3 is made up of 13 amino acids. Germline values: CDR1 SGHNT, CDR2 YENEEA. V lost 4 bases to trimming and J lost 4 bases, with 8 bases between them.